A single sample is the source of the 8 T cell receptor beta chains below, sequenced in a study of blood T cell repertoires in COVID-19. Profiling relied on immunoSEQ multiplex PCR, and the TCRdb table lists in-frame clones only, not all of them. This table holds about 380,000 clones, roughly four fifths found once. Sequenced sample: peripheral blood. The receptors stem from a human donor with acute or convalescent COVID-19. The donor label of this sample is uncertain.

This chain uses TRBV9 with TRBJ2-7; 11 bases agree with TRBD2. With V trimmed by 3 bases and J by 4 bases, 3 bases remained unmatched. In germline, CDR1 is SGDLS, CDR2 YYNGEE. There are 14 residues in the CDR3. The CDR3 region is CASSAGTSGYEQYF. CDR3 coding DNA: TGTGCCAGCAGCGCCGGGACTAGCGGATACGAGCAGTACTTC.

The CDR3 loop is CASSLGQGAGNTIYF. CDR3 in DNA: TGTGCCAGCAGCTTAGGTCAGGGGGCTGGAAACACCATATATTTT. The rearrangement uses TRBV11-2 and TRBJ1-3; 7 nucleotides line up with TRBD1. The V segment lost 1 base and the J segment 2 bases; nucleotides outside the gene matches: 2. The CDR3 is 15 amino acids. The germline V gene has CDR1 SGHAT and CDR2 FQNNGV.

This chain uses TRBV19 with TRBJ1-2, with D perhaps matching TRBD1 (6 bases). Trimming took 2 bases from V and 8 from J, leaving 21 bases between them. CDR1 and CDR2 (germline): LNHDA, SQIVND (reference sequence). The CDR3 covers 16 residues. This chain's CDR3 is CASSIRGTGTPGGYTF. The CDR3 DNA sequence: TGTGCCAGTAGTATAAGGGGGACCGGGACCCCGGGAGGCTACACCTTC.

This clone was counted once. The chain employs TRBV7-2 and TRBJ1-1, with 7 bases matching TRBD1. The V and J ends lost 6 bases and 0 bases, in that order; junction bases with no gene match: 7. The CDR3 spans 15 residues. Germline lookup yields CDR1 SGHTA and CDR2 FQGNSA. This chain's CDR3 is CASSLMTGLNTEAFF. CDR3 in DNA: TGTGCCAGCAGTCTTATGACAGGGTTGAACACTGAAGCTTTCTTT.

The chain carries TRBV15 and TRBJ1-5, with D perhaps matching TRBD1 (5 bases). Germline loops: CDR1 LNHNV, CDR2 YYDKDF (reference sequence). Trimming pared 4 bases from V and 3 bases from J, leaving 19 bases between. CDR3 length equals 17 residues. The CDR3 sequence is CATSIRKGSNLNQPQHF. The CDR3 DNA reads as TGTGCCACCAGCATTCGGAAGGGGTCTAACCTCAATCAGCCCCAGCATTTT.

The chain employs TRBV27 and TRBJ2-5, with TRBD2 as a possible D gene (6 bases). Germline CDR1 is MNHEY and CDR2 is SMNVEV (reference sequence). V lost 1 base to trimming and J lost 2 bases, with 11 bases between them. This CDR3 contains 15 residues. The DNA of the CDR3 is TGTGCCAGCAGTTTATGGGCGGGGAAACAAGAGACCCAGTACTTC. This translates into CASSLWAGKQETQYF.

V and J are TRBV18 and TRBJ2-5, with D tentatively TRBD1 (5 bases). Germline CDR1 and CDR2: KGHSH and LQKENI. This CDR3 spans 15 amino acids. With 6 bases removed from V and 4 bases from J, the gap between germline ends came to 18 bases. The CDR3 sequence: CASSPPGRARETQYF. The CDR3 DNA reads TGTGCCAGCTCGCCGCCTGGCAGGGCGCGAGAGACCCAGTACTTC.

On this clone: This same CDR3 is encoded by further DNA sequences in the sample. The DNA of the CDR3 is TGTGCCAGCTCACCTCCTGGGACAGGGTCTTACGAGCAGTACTTC. Its translation: CASSPPGTGSYEQYF. This chain uses TRBV18 with TRBJ2-7, with 9 bases lining up with TRBD1. Germline trimming cut 3 bases from V and 4 bases from J; bases unmatched to any gene: 7. This CDR3 has 15 amino acids. CDR1 and CDR2 (germline): KGHSH, LQKENI.